The sequence of this T cell receptor beta chain was determined in a study of T-cell memory formation after mild COVID-19. Study conclusions and caveats: Clones which contracted sat mainly in CM and EM if CD4+, and in EMRA if CD8+. Day 15 to 85 contractors were CD4/CD8 balanced; later expanders leaned CD4+.

About this clonotype itself: The antigen is undetermined.

The 5'RACE method, run with constant-segment primers, produced TCR alpha and TCR beta cDNA libraries (carrying sample barcodes and UMIs). TCRdb fed the 5' RACE reads into MiXCR, producing one record per CDR3 protein. The table has over 10,000 distinct CDR3 sequences, around 12% seen once. V gave up 0 bases and J gave up 5 bases, with 18 bases separating them. This CDR3 comprises 17 residues. Per germline, CDR1 MNHEY and CDR2 SVGAGI. The receptor was isolated from an adult woman who had mild COVID-19 (a few samples of this study predate the infection). Cell type and time point are not known. The chain uses TRBV6-5 and TRBJ2-3; TRBD2 is a possible D gene (5 bases). Sequenced input: PBMCs or a T cell subset sorted from them (not recorded which). The chain's CDR3 is CASSYSTRTGGLDTQYF. CDR3 coding DNA: TGTGCCAGCAGTTACTCGACCCGGACTGGAGGTCTAGATACGCAGTATTTT.